Included here is one TCR beta chain sequence, with context. The antigen is unknown. This specimen belongs to a study of neoadjuvant anti-PD-1 for oral cavity cancer. Study conclusions and caveats: PBMC Gini-index clonality exceeded responders' in non-responders post-nivolumab. With three patients per group, TCR findings need larger cohorts.

CDR3 size: 16 residues. The junction had 3 bases not matched to a gene; V was cut back by 0 bases and J by 6 bases. Germline loops: CDR1 MNHEY, CDR2 SVGAGI. Assay used: immunoSEQ multiplex PCR; TCRdb lists only in-frame clones, some missing. The sample includes under 85,000 clones, about 80% seen only once; the top ten take over 3%. Patients had HPV-negative, locally advanced oral cavity squamous cell carcinoma. This sequence was found in a person between 40 and 85 years old with oral cavity squamous cell carcinoma. The sample here was PBMCs, taken before nivolumab (anti-PD-1) treatment. This chain uses TRBV6-5 with TRBJ2-1, with 12 bases lining up with TRBD2. The CDR3 bases are TGTGCCAGCAGTTACTCCGGACTAGCGGGGACCAATGAGCAGTTCTTC. Protein: CASSYSGLAGTNEQFF.